The text below deals with one TCR beta chain. Antigen: not known. The CDR3 contains 14 residues. The germline CDR1 and CDR2 sequences are ENHRY and SYGVKD. With 2 bases removed from V and 1 base from J, the gap between germline ends came to 6 bases. Researchers ran the PCR with 60 Vbeta and 13 Jbeta primers. Assay: immunoSEQ multiplex PCR; the TCRdb copy retains only in-frame clones and omits some. The table has roughly 130,000 clones, around 8.5% seen once. This specimen comes from a study of cytomegalovirus exposure and HLA in healthy donors. Study-level results: Several of the most significant clusters were apparently associated with common viral pathogens in a later analysis. A previous analysis found most TCR beta V segments productive roughly 87% or roughly 30% of the time.

Sequences were obtained from PBMCs. The chain employs TRBV10-3 and TRBJ1-3; maybe TRBD1 (6 bases). This sequence was found in a man in his forties in good health and CMV-seronegative. The CDR3 sequence is CAISEGQSGNTIYF. As DNA, the CDR3 is TGTGCCATCAGTGAGGGACAGTCTGGAAACACCATATATTTT.